Sequencing of this TCR beta chain was carried out in a study of T cells in Graves' hyperthyroidism and ophthalmopathy. Each 10 ml fresh peripheral blood draw supplied the PBMCs. This clonotype has a handful of counts. Antigen specificity is unknown. Overall study findings and caveats: The model foresaw ophthalmopathy a median 6.5 months prior to onset. Also found in blood were most expanded thyroid clonotypes above 0.001.

Trimming removed 0 bases at V and 7 bases at J, with 3 bases between. CDR1 is MNHEY and CDR2 is SVGEGT in the germline V gene. CDR3 length equals 12 residues. TCR beta CDR3 region amplification was performed from RNA transcripts. The HTBI set primed first-round TCR CDR3 RT-PCR. Using its own MiXCR run on the multiplex PCR reads, TCRdb lists one record per CDR3 protein. The sample contains about 740,000 distinct CDR3 sequences, 11% to 15% of which appear only once. The V gene is TRBV6-2 or TRBV6-3, the J gene TRBJ1-4; no clear D. Material for sequencing was blood. This receptor was identified in a woman under 30 with Graves' hyperthyroidism. The CDR3 loop is CASSYSSEKLFF. CDR3 nucleotides: TGTGCCAGCAGTTACTCGAGTGAAAAACTGTTTTTT.